Listed below are T cell receptor beta chains from one sample, sequenced in a study of blood T cell repertoires in COVID-19. TCRdb's table, derived via immunoSEQ multiplex PCR, lists solely in-frame clones and lacks some. The table has tens of thousands of clones, nearly 90% seen once; the top ten hold about 3%. Material for sequencing was peripheral blood. The receptors originated from a man aged 50-60 years with active COVID-19. CDR3s include the opening cysteine and the closing phenylalanine or tryptophan. Each record gives: D gene, J gene, V gene, clone size, CDR3 DNA, CDR3 protein. D genes are given only for firm matches. Expanded clones get a size class; other rows say once, few or many, or leave the size out.

NA	TRBJ1-6	TRBV18	few	TGTGCCAGCTCACGGGGAGAGAGATATAATTCACCCCTCCACTTT	CASSRGERYNSPLHF
NA	TRBJ1-2	TRBV18	NA	TGTGCCAGCTCACCTCGACAGGACTCTAGCTATGGCTACACCTTC	CASSPRQDSSYGYTF
NA	TRBJ2-3	TRBV4-1	NA	TGCGCCAGCAGTTACCCCGCGGATACGCAGTATTTT	CASSYPADTQYF
NA	TRBJ1-5	TRBV6-5	NA	TGTGCCAGCAGTTACACCAGGAGCAATCAGCCCCAGCATTTT	CASSYTRSNQPQHF
NA	TRBJ1-3	TRBV5-4	once	TGTGCCAGCAGAAAGGCAGGGCCGGTGGTCGACTCTGGAAACACCATATATTTT	CASRKAGPVVDSGNTIYF
NA	TRBJ1-1	TRBV18	NA	TGTGCCAGCTCACCCGCTGGGCTGAACACTGAAGCTTTCTTT	CASSPAGLNTEAFF
NA	TRBJ2-6	TRBV5-1	NA	TGCGCCAGCAGCTCGAGAGGAACTGGGGCCAACGTCCTGACTTTC	CASSSRGTGANVLTF
NA	TRBJ2-3	TRBV2	NA	TGTGCCAGCAGTGGGGCGGGGTTAACAGATACGCAGTATTTT	CASSGAGLTDTQYF
NA	TRBJ2-1	TRBV6-5	NA	TGTGCCAGCAGAGGGCAGGGTTGGGATGAGCAGTTCTTC	CASRGQGWDEQFF
TRBD1	TRBJ2-3	TRBV19	NA	TGTGCCAGTAGTTCCGGACAGGGCGGTAGGCAGTATTTT	CASSSGQGGRQYF
NA	TRBJ2-2	TRBV27	NA	TGTGCCAGCAGTTTTCTGAGGAACACCGGGGAGCTGTTTTTT	CASSFLRNTGELFF
NA	TRBJ1-2	TRBV9	NA	TGTGCCAGCAGCGTAGCGCCAAGTGGAGACAGCGCGAACTATGGCTACACCTTC	CASSVAPSGDSANYGYTF
TRBD1	TRBJ1-2	TRBV7-3	NA	TGTGCCAGCAGCTTAACGCCGACAGGGCTGGGGACTGGCTACACCTTC	CASSLTPTGLGTGYTF
TRBD1	TRBJ1-1	TRBV19	NA	TGTGCCAGTAGCCGACTCAGGGGGCAGGGAGGCACTGAAGCTTTCTTT	CASSRLRGQGGTEAFF
NA	TRBJ1-1	TRBV5-1	few	TGCGCCAGCAGGATACAGGGTAACACTGAAGCTTTCTTT	CASRIQGNTEAFF
NA	TRBJ2-2	TRBV9	once	TGTGCCAGCAGCTTTAGTGGCAGTTCGGGCGGGGAGCTGTTTTTT	CASSFSGSSGGELFF
TRBD2	TRBJ2-5	TRBV7-2	NA	TGTGCCAGCAGCTTGGGACTAGCGGCCCAAGAGACCCAGTACTTC	CASSLGLAAQETQYF
TRBD2	TRBJ2-2	TRBV5-1	NA	TGCGCCAGCAGCCCGTGGACTAGCGACACCGGGGAGCTGTTTTTT	CASSPWTSDTGELFF
NA	TRBJ1-4	TRBV9	NA	TGTGCCAGCAGCGTACAGGCAGATAATGAAAAACTGTTTTTT	CASSVQADNEKLFF
NA	TRBJ2-1	TRBV20-1	once	TGCAGTGCTAGAGATCGAGGTGAGCAGTTCTTC	CSARDRGEQFF